Each of the 32 T cell receptor beta chains below was sequenced from the same sample in a study of T cell responses to AZD1222 COVID-19 vaccine. TCRdb's copy holds only in-frame clones and misses some; the assay was immunoSEQ multiplex PCR. The sample records approximately 180,000 clones, approximately 92% being singletons. Source: peripheral blood, taken on day 0 of AZD1222 vaccination. These receptors all stem from an adult in good health.

The chain carries TRBV29-1 and TRBJ1-2; D gene unclear. Germline lookup yields CDR1 SQVTM and CDR2 ANQGSEA. The CDR3 loop spans 16 amino acids. V was cut by 0 bases and J by 4 bases, with 18 bases left in between. The CDR3 DNA reads as TGCAGCGTTGAAGATCAGGCGTTTTTGAGTTCCTATGGCTACACCTTC. Protein sequence: CSVEDQAFLSSYGYTF.

The chain carries TRBV19 and TRBJ1-1, with D possibly matching TRBD1 (6 bases). Per germline, CDR1 LNHDA and CDR2 SQIVND (reference sequence). V was trimmed by 5 bases and J by 2 bases, leaving 15 bases between them. The CDR3 length is 15 residues. The CDR3 here is CASSVTGTKNTEAFF. In nucleotides, the CDR3 is TGTGCCAGTAGTGTAACAGGGACCAAAAACACTGAAGCTTTCTTT.

The rearrangement uses TRBV6-1 and TRBJ2-7, with 8 bases matching TRBD1. Germline values: CDR1 MNHNS, CDR2 SASEGT. The CDR3 extends over 14 amino acids. The junction had 8 bases not matched to a gene; V was cut back by 2 bases and J by 8 bases. CDR3 bases: TGTGCCAGCAGTGAAACCGGACAGGGCAGTAAGCAGTACTTC. This codes for CASSETGQGSKQYF.

This rearrangement joins TRBV21-1 to TRBJ1-1; no DNA check was done on the table's D call, TRBD1. TRBV21-1 is shown as a pseudogene. The CDR3 spans 13 residues. The CDR3 bases are TGTGCCAGCAGCAAAGGACAATACTTTGAAGCTTTCTTT. Its translation: CASSKGQYFEAFF.

V usage is TRBV29-1 and J usage is TRBJ2-1; maybe TRBD1 (6 bases). Deletions cut 1 base from V and 4 bases from J, with 17 bases between. The CDR3 loop spans 16 amino acids. The germline V gene encodes CDR1 SQVTM and CDR2 ANQGSEA. CDR3 sequence: CSVEGYRVAGYNEQFF. CDR3 bases: TGCAGCGTTGAAGGCTACAGGGTCGCTGGGTACAATGAGCAGTTCTTC.

This clone was recorded once. V usage is TRBV5-1 and J usage is TRBJ2-1; D may be TRBD1 or TRBD2 (5 bases each). Germline V CDR1 and CDR2: SGHRS, YFSETQ. V was clipped by 2 bases and J by 8 bases, with 11 bases between them. The CDR3 extends over 13 amino acids. CDR3 sequence reads: CASSFGARDEQFF. DNA of the CDR3: TGCGCCAGCAGCTTCGGGGCTAGAGATGAGCAGTTCTTC.

V gene TRBV7-9 combines with J gene TRBJ2-1, with a tentative D call TRBD2 (6 bases). CDR1 is SEHNR and CDR2 is FQNEAQ in the germline V gene (reference sequence). This CDR3 contains 15 residues. With 1 base removed from V and 4 bases from J, the gap between germline ends came to 11 bases. The CDR3 bases are TGTGCCAGCAGCTTAGGTCTAGCGCTTTACAATGAGCAGTTCTTC. This sequence encodes CASSLGLALYNEQFF.

The chain joins TRBV30 to TRBJ1-6; 7 nucleotides match TRBD1. The J segment lost 5 bases and the V segment lost 0 bases, leaving 4 bases of the junction unmatched. There are 15 residues in the CDR3. Germline-derived CDR1 and CDR2 are GTSNPN and SVGIG (reference sequence). The CDR3 sequence is CAWSVEGAHNSPLHF. Written as DNA, the CDR3 is TGTGCCTGGAGTGTGGAGGGGGCCCATAATTCACCCCTCCACTTT.

The chain uses TRBV7-9 and TRBJ1-1; D not resolved. V gave up 8 bases and J gave up 4 bases, with 2 bases separating them. From germline, CDR1 is SEHNR and CDR2 FQNEAQ (reference sequence). The CDR3 runs 9 residues. Written as DNA, the CDR3 is TGTGCCAGCGGCACTGAAGCTTTCTTT. This encodes CASGTEAFF.

The chain has TRBV30 and TRBJ1-4; a possible D gene is TRBD1 (5 bases). The V end lost 3 bases, the J end lost 8 bases, and 10 bases lay between the germline ends. In germline, CDR1 is GTSNPN, CDR2 SVGIG (reference sequence). CDR3 length: 12 amino acids. The chain's CDR3 is CAWSREGEKLFF. For the CDR3, the DNA is TGTGCCTGGAGCCGTGAGGGGGAAAAACTGTTTTTT.

This clone was seen a few times. CDR3 in DNA: TGTGCCAGCAGCCCGATTCTAGGGTTGGCCACTGAAGCTTTCTTT. Residues: CASSPILGLATEAFF. The chain combines TRBV7-9 with TRBJ1-1; D gene uncertain. The V end lost 5 bases, the J end lost 4 bases, and 17 bases lay between the germline ends. Germline V lookup: CDR1 SEHNR, CDR2 FQNEAQ (reference sequence). This CDR3 has 15 residues. Together with reference TRBV7-9 and TRBJ1-1, the CDR3 gives the full variable domain: DTGVSQNPRHKITKRGQNVTFRCDPISEHNRLYWYRQTLGQGPEFLTYFQNEAQLEKSRLLSDRFSAERPKGSFSTLEIQRTEQGDSAMYLCASSPILGLATEAFFGQGTRLTVV.

This clone appeared once. One end of the junction fails to match germline, which may point to a read error. The chain is built from TRBV7-2 and TRBJ2-3, with D possibly matching TRBD2 (5 bases). The CDR3 length is 15 residues. From germline, CDR1 is SGHTA and CDR2 FQGNSA. CDR3 loop: CAGSLVGSGTDTQYF. In DNA, the CDR3 is TGTGCCGGCAGCTTAGTGGGTAGCGGCACAGATACGCAGTATTTT. Combining the CDR3 with reference TRBV7-2 and TRBJ2-3 gives the whole variable domain GAGVSQSPSNKVTEKGKDVELRCDPISGHTALYWYRQSLGQGLEFLIYFQGNSAPDKSGLPSDRFSAERTGGSVSTLTIQRTQQEDSAVYLCAGSLVGSGTDTQYFGPGTRLTVL.

The rearrangement uses TRBV29-1 and TRBJ1-1; a weak D match, TRBD1 (6 bases). The CDR3 runs 15 residues. Germline values: CDR1 SQVTM, CDR2 ANQGSEA. With 5 bases removed from V and 0 bases from J, the gap between germline ends came to 16 bases. CDR3 loop: CSVHTGTSMNTEAFF. The DNA for the CDR3 is TGCAGCGTTCATACAGGGACATCAATGAACACTGAAGCTTTCTTT. The whole variable domain, remainder taken from reference TRBV29-1 and TRBJ1-1, is SAVISQKPSRDICQRGTSLTIQCQVDSQVTMMFWYRQQPGQSLTLIATANQGSEATYESGFVIDKFPISRPNLTFSTLTVSNMSPEDSSIYLCSVHTGTSMNTEAFFGQGTRLTVV.

This CDR3 reads CATSRDLGDRVTGELFF. In DNA form, the CDR3 reads TGTGCCACCAGCAGAGATCTAGGGGACAGGGTCACCGGGGAGCTGTTTTTT. The chain has TRBV15 and TRBJ2-2; TRBD1 matches 9 bases. The germline V gene encodes CDR1 LNHNV and CDR2 YYDKDF (reference sequence). The CDR3 is 17 amino acids. The trim removed 0 bases at V and 4 bases at J, leaving 6 bases unmatched.

This clone turned up a few times. The chain recombines TRBV9 with TRBJ1-2; D is undetermined. The CDR3 runs 15 residues. The V gene's germline CDR1 is SGDLS and CDR2 YYNGEE. V lost 4 bases and J lost 3, with 16 bases in between. CDR3 DNA sequence: TGTGCCAGCAGCCTGCCGGGAGCCTTGGACTATGGCTACACCTTC. This codes for CASSLPGALDYGYTF.

The chain couples TRBV6-2 or TRBV6-3 to TRBJ2-2, with TRBD2 matching over 8 bases. The CDR3 spans 15 residues. Per the germline V gene, CDR1 is MNHEY and CDR2 is SVGEGT. V lost 4 bases, J lost 6 bases, and 7 bases stayed unmatched. CDR3 bases: TGTGCCAGCAGTTGGACTAGCAGGCACCCCGGGGAGCTGTTTTTT. It specifies CASSWTSRHPGELFF.

This rearrangement joins TRBV12-3 or TRBV12-4 to TRBJ2-7; tentative D call: TRBD1 (6 bases). The CDR3 sequence is 13 residues long. The V and J ends lost 6 bases and 1 base respectively, with 10 bases between them. CDR3 loop: CASRAGQSYEQYF. Here the CDR3 DNA reads TGTGCCAGCAGGGCCGGACAGTCCTACGAGCAGTACTTC.

The chain has TRBV5-1 and TRBJ1-1; D perhaps matches TRBD1 (6 bases). Germline CDR1 is SGHRS and CDR2 is YFSETQ. Trimming left V 4 bases short and J 7 bases short, with 17 bases between. The CDR3 runs to 14 residues. CDR3 DNA sequence: TGCGCCAGCAGCCTGCCCCCAGGGGACGTTGAAGCTTTCTTT. Its translation is CASSLPPGDVEAFF.

The chain carries TRBV14 and TRBJ1-2; D gene unclear. Germline V CDR1 and CDR2: SGHDN, FVKESK. This CDR3 contains 15 residues. V dropped 1 base and J dropped 4 bases, with 13 bases sitting between them. The CDR3 region is CASSQVPGRVYGYTF. As DNA, the CDR3 is TGTGCCAGCAGCCAAGTCCCGGGCCGGGTCTATGGCTACACCTTC.

This clone was recorded once. The V call is TRBV4-1, the J call TRBJ1-5; no clear D gene. Germline CDR1 MGHRA, CDR2 YSYEKL. The V and J ends lost 2 bases and 0 bases respectively, with 8 bases between them. The CDR3 has 15 residues. The CDR3 spells CASSQRTDSNQPQHF. CDR3 sequence (DNA): TGCGCCAGCAGCCAACGGACGGATAGCAATCAGCCCCAGCATTTT.

The chain is built from TRBV4-1 and TRBJ2-1; D unclear. V was trimmed by 3 bases and J by 6 bases, leaving 3 bases between them. The CDR3 has 11 residues. CDR1 and CDR2 (germline): MGHRA, YSYEKL. This CDR3 reads CASSQINEQFF. CDR3 nucleotides: TGCGCCAGCAGCCAGATCAATGAGCAGTTCTTC.

This clone occurred a few times. The V call is TRBV19, the J call TRBJ2-4; D is perhaps TRBD1 (5 bases). Between the trimmed V and J ends, which lost 5 bases and 0 bases, there was a span of 14 bases. The length of the CDR3 is 16 residues. The germline CDR1 and CDR2 sequences are LNHDA and SQIVND (reference sequence). The CDR3 DNA is TGTGCCAGTAGTCCTGAACAGGAGTTAGCCAAAAACATTCAGTACTTC. Translation gives CASSPEQELAKNIQYF.

V gene TRBV6-2 or TRBV6-3 combines with J gene TRBJ2-5; 13 bases agree with TRBD2. The CDR3 loop spans 18 amino acids. The V gene end was trimmed by 2 bases and the J gene end by 5 bases; junction bases not matched to a gene: 11. Germline V gives CDR1 MNHEY, CDR2 SVGEGT. For the CDR3, the DNA is TGTGCCAGCAGTTACCTACTAGCGGGAGGGCCTATGATCGAGACCCAGTACTTC. Residues: CASSYLLAGGPMIETQYF.

This chain links TRBV5-1 with TRBJ2-7; 9 positions match TRBD2. This CDR3 spans 14 amino acids. V gave up 3 bases and J gave up 5 bases; unmatched junction bases: 6. Germline CDR1 and CDR2: SGHRS and YFSETQ. CDR3: CASSSAGGYNEQYF. CDR3 sequence (DNA): TGCGCCAGCAGCTCAGCGGGAGGTTATAACGAGCAGTACTTC.

The genes are TRBV14 and TRBJ2-7; D is uncertain. Deletions cut 0 bases from V and 6 bases from J, with 15 bases between. The germline V gene encodes CDR1 SGHDN and CDR2 FVKESK. This CDR3 has 15 residues. The CDR3 DNA reads TGTGCCAGCAGCCAAGAACCCCCTCCCAAGATCGAGCAGTACTTC. It translates to CASSQEPPPKIEQYF.

In its sample, this clone was seen a few times. The chain uses TRBV2 and TRBJ1-2; D is uncertain. Trimming stripped 8 bases from V and 5 bases from J, with 15 bases between. The CDR3 covers 13 residues. Germline CDR1 and CDR2: SNHLY and FYNNEI. The CDR3 region is CASSLEESYGYTF. For the CDR3, the DNA is TGTGCCAGCTCCTTAGAAGAATCTTATGGCTACACCTTC.

The chain's CDR3 is CASNLYYEQYF. The DNA for the CDR3 is TGTGCCAGCAACCTATACTACGAGCAGTACTTC. The gene calls are TRBV5-6 and TRBJ2-7; D gene ambiguous. V lost 6 bases and J 3 bases, leaving 7 bases between the germline ends. The CDR3 sequence is 11 residues long. CDR1 is SGHDT and CDR2 is YYEEEE in the germline V gene.

This rearrangement joins TRBV7-8 to TRBJ1-2; 8 bases agree with TRBD1. Germline V gene data show CDR1 as SGHVS and CDR2 as FQNEAQ. The CDR3 covers 16 residues. V dropped 3 bases and J dropped 8; count of bases not matched to a gene: 14. The CDR3 DNA sequence: TGTGCCAGCAGCTTTCCTCGGACAGGGACCTTAGAGGGCTACACCTTC. It yields the protein CASSFPRTGTLEGYTF.

The chain joins TRBV14 to TRBJ2-1; D possibly corresponds to TRBD2 (5 bases). Trimming stripped 4 bases from V and 10 bases from J, with 11 bases between. CDR1 is SGHDN and CDR2 is FVKESK in the germline V gene. The CDR3 extends over 12 amino acids. The CDR3 DNA follows: TGTGCCAGCAGCCGGGTCGGGAACGAGCAGTTCTTC. It is translated as CASSRVGNEQFF. The whole variable domain, filled in from reference TRBV14 and TRBJ2-1, reads EAGVTQFPSHSVIEKGQTVTLRCDPISGHDNLYWYRRVMGKEIKFLLHFVKESKQDESGMPNNRFLAERTGGTYSTLKVQPAELEDSGVYFCASSRVGNEQFFGPGTRLTVL.

This chain joins TRBV7-9 and TRBJ2-7, with TRBD2 identical over 10 bases. CDR1 and CDR2 (germline): SEHNR, FQNEAQ (reference sequence). The CDR3 covers 14 residues. The trim removed 7 bases at V and 6 bases at J, leaving 9 bases unmatched. The CDR3: CASTSSGRASEQYF. The CDR3 DNA reads TGTGCCAGCACCTCGAGCGGGAGGGCTAGCGAGCAGTACTTC.

J is TRBJ1-1 and V is TRBV5-5; D is uncertain. The CDR3 spans 13 residues. CDR1 and CDR2 from the germline V gene are SGHKS and YYEKEE (reference sequence). V was shortened by 2 bases and J by 0 bases, with 5 bases between the two germline ends. In DNA form, the CDR3 reads TGTGCCAGCAGCTTAGGGCTGAACACTGAAGCTTTCTTT. Residues: CASSLGLNTEAFF. The full variable domain, with the rest looked up from reference TRBV5-5 and TRBJ1-1, is DAGVTQSPTHLIKTRGQQVTLRCSPISGHKSVSWYQQVLGQGPQFIFQYYEKEERGRGNFPDRFSARQFPNYSSELNVNALLLGDSALYLCASSLGLNTEAFFGQGTRLTVV.

The rearrangement uses TRBV13 and TRBJ2-1; D may be TRBD1 (5 bases). V was cut by 0 bases and J by 0 bases, with 12 bases left in between. Germline CDR1 is PRHDT and CDR2 is FYEKMQ (reference sequence). The CDR3 has 17 amino acids. Here the CDR3 reads CASSLGRRASSYNEQFF. The CDR3 DNA reads as TGTGCCAGCAGCTTAGGTCGCAGGGCGAGCTCCTACAATGAGCAGTTCTTC. Full variable domain (outside the CDR3, taken from reference TRBV13 and TRBJ2-1): AAGVIQSPRHLIKEKRETATLKCYPIPRHDTVYWYQQGPGQDPQFLISFYEKMQSDKGSIPDRFSAQQFSDYHSELNMSSLELGDSALYFCASSLGRRASSYNEQFFGPGTRLTVL.